Following are 29 T cell receptor beta chains from one sample sequenced in a study of T-cell memory formation after mild COVID-19 (dated by TCRdb to the early 2020s). The library was generated by 5' RACE. TCRdb names Illumina NovaSeq 6000 as the instrument used. Clones were called with MiXCR by TCRdb after fastp trimmed the public reads at Q25, and only in-frame beta chains were retained. A single entry per CDR3 protein holds the most common genes and DNA from its merged rows. For this sample the table gives approximately 350,000 distinct CDR3 sequences, of which 10% to 15% were detected only once. The ten largest clones add up to 20% to 25% of the sample. Sample: PBMCs or a T cell subset sorted from them (not recorded which). These receptors were taken from a man between 18 and 29 years old who had mild COVID-19 (a few samples of this study predate the infection). The sample titles of this study are shuffled in the database, so cell type and time point are left out; the donor was told from shared clones.

This clonotype was detected only a few times. The J gene is TRBJ1-3, the V gene TRBV29-1, with D maybe TRBD1 (5 bases). Trimming shortened V by 4 bases and J by 4 bases, and 14 bases separated the two germline ends. The length of the CDR3 is 14 residues. Germline CDR1 and CDR2: SQVTM and ANQGSEA. The chain's CDR3 is CSVAGTLPGNTIYF. The CDR3 DNA reads as TGCAGCGTTGCCGGGACGTTACCGGGAAACACCATATATTTT. Full variable domain (remainder filled in from reference TRBV29-1 and TRBJ1-3): SAVISQKPSRDICQRGTSLTIQCQVDSQVTMMFWYRQQPGQSLTLIATANQGSEATYESGFVIDKFPISRPNLTFSTLTVSNMSPEDSSIYLCSVAGTLPGNTIYFGEGSWLTVV.

This chain connects TRBV19 to TRBJ2-1, with 8 positions matching TRBD1. The germline V gene has CDR1 LNHDA and CDR2 SQIVND (reference sequence). CDR3 size: 15 residues. Unmatched junction bases numbered 10, after V lost 5 bases and J lost 7 bases. The CDR3 loop reads CASSDRGGYPNEQFF. The CDR3 nucleotides are TGTGCCAGTAGTGACAGGGGCGGGTACCCTAATGAGCAGTTCTTC. The full variable domain, with the rest looked up from reference TRBV19 and TRBJ2-1, is DGGITQSPKYLFRKEGQNVTLSCEQNLNHDAMYWYRQDPGQGLRLIYYSQIVNDFQKGDIAEGYSVSREKKESFPLTVTSAQKNPTAFYLCASSDRGGYPNEQFFGPGTRLTVL.

This clonotype has a handful of counts. V gene TRBV6-5 combines with J gene TRBJ2-3, with D uncertain. CDR1 is MNHEY and CDR2 is SVGAGI in the germline V gene. The CDR3 totals 13 residues. Trimming took off 4 bases at V and 10 bases at J, with 15 bases between the two ends. CDR3 residues: CASSSELLWAQYF. CDR3 bases: TGTGCCAGCAGTTCCGAACTTCTCTGGGCGCAGTATTTT.

This clonotype was seen a few times. The chain uses TRBV11-2 and TRBJ2-5, with TRBD2 matching 9 bases. The CDR3 has 17 amino acids. V trimming: 1 base; J trimming: 5 bases; junction bases outside the gene matches: 11. The germline CDR1 and CDR2 sequences are SGHAT and FQNNGV. CDR3 coding DNA: TGTGCCAGCAGCTTAGGACGTACTAGCGGGCCAGGGGAGACCCAGTACTTC. This codes for CASSLGRTSGPGETQYF.

This clonotype was picked up many times. This chain links TRBV27 with TRBJ2-7, with TRBD2 matching 11 bases. The CDR3 spans 14 residues. Trimming removed 6 bases from V and 3 bases from J; junction bases left unmatched: 4. The germline V gene has CDR1 MNHEY and CDR2 SMNVEV (reference sequence). This CDR3 is CASSPTSGGYEQYF. In nucleotides, the CDR3 is TGTGCCAGCAGCCCTACTAGCGGGGGCTACGAGCAGTACTTC.

This clonotype was recorded at least ten times. The V call is TRBV7-9, the J call TRBJ1-6; TRBD1 might be the D (5 bases). V lost 5 bases, J lost 0 bases, and 14 bases lay in between. The length of the CDR3 is 17 residues. CDR1 SEHNR and CDR2 FQNEAQ come from the germline V gene (reference sequence). In DNA, the CDR3 is TGTGCCAGCAGCCGTCCGATGGGGACCTCCTATAATTCACCCCTCCACTTT. Translation: CASSRPMGTSYNSPLHF. Drawing the rest from reference TRBV7-9 and TRBJ1-6, the complete variable domain is DTGVSQNPRHKITKRGQNVTFRCDPISEHNRLYWYRQTLGQGPEFLTYFQNEAQLEKSRLLSDRFSAERPKGSFSTLEIQRTEQGDSAMYLCASSRPMGTSYNSPLHFGNGTRLTVT.

The chain uses TRBV4-3 and TRBJ1-1, with D perhaps matching TRBD1 (6 bases). CDR3 length: 14 residues. In germline, CDR1 is LGHNA, CDR2 YSLEER. Trimming took 1 base from V and 4 from J, leaving 10 bases between them. For the CDR3, the DNA is TGCGCCAGCAGCCAAGTACAGGGAAGCACTGAAGCTTTCTTT. As protein: CASSQVQGSTEAFF.

The chain combines TRBV18 with TRBJ1-1, with a possible D match to TRBD1 (5 bases). The CDR3 extends over 17 amino acids. CDR1 KGHSH and CDR2 LQKENI come from the germline V gene. V was pared by 3 bases and J by 0 bases, with 17 bases between. The CDR3 loop is CASSPWGGAGVNTEAFF. The CDR3 DNA is TGTGCCAGCTCACCGTGGGGAGGGGCTGGGGTGAACACTGAAGCTTTCTTT.

This clonotype was picked up a small number of times. The chain combines TRBV5-1 with TRBJ2-7, with D possibly TRBD2 on 5 matching bases. Trimming stripped 0 bases from V and 0 bases from J, with 7 bases between. The CDR3 has 14 amino acids. Germline CDR1 reads SGHRS; CDR2 reads YFSETQ. The CDR3 sequence is CASSLDAGSYEQYF. The DNA of the CDR3 is TGCGCCAGCAGCTTGGACGCGGGCTCCTACGAGCAGTACTTC.

This chain connects TRBV11-2 to TRBJ1-2, with 8 bases lining up with TRBD1. Trimming at V came to 5 bases and at J to 8 bases, leaving 7 bases not matched to a gene. This CDR3 spans 13 amino acids. From germline, CDR1 is SGHAT and CDR2 FQNNGV. DNA for the CDR3: TGTGCCAGCAGCCCGACAGGGGACGGAGGCTACACCTTC. Amino acids: CASSPTGDGGYTF.

This chain uses TRBV2 with TRBJ1-5, with a tentative D call TRBD1 (6 bases). V shed 7 bases and J shed 7 bases, with 17 bases lying between them. Germline V gives CDR1 SNHLY, CDR2 FYNNEI. This CDR3 has 14 amino acids. CDR3 sequence: CASTPGGGQQPQHF. Here the CDR3 DNA reads TGTGCCAGCACCCCGGGCGGGGGGCAACAGCCCCAGCATTTT. The whole variable domain, remainder taken from reference TRBV2 and TRBJ1-5, is EPEVTQTPSHQVTQMGQEVILRCVPISNHLYFYWYRQILGQKVEFLVSFYNNEISEKSEIFDDQFSVERPDGSNFTLKIRSTKLEDSAMYFCASTPGGGQQPQHFGDGTRLSIL.

This clonotype was counted a few times. The rearrangement uses TRBV5-1 and TRBJ2-7; 7 nucleotides match TRBD2. This CDR3 spans 13 amino acids. The germline V gene encodes CDR1 SGHRS and CDR2 YFSETQ. V was clipped by 7 bases and J by 2 bases; unmatched bases: 6. The CDR3 nucleotides are TGCGCCAGCCCCCCCGGGACTACCTACGAGCAGTACGTC. Protein: CASPPGTTYEQYV.

The chain employs TRBV7-2 and TRBJ2-1; 8 bases line up with TRBD1. The V segment lost 5 bases and the J segment 7 bases; nucleotides outside the gene matches: 10. CDR1 SGHTA and CDR2 FQGNSA come from the germline V gene. The CDR3 consists of 15 residues. The CDR3 DNA reads TGTGCCAGCAGCCCAGCCGGACAGGGTAAGAATGAGCAGTTCTTC. Protein: CASSPAGQGKNEQFF.

This clonotype showed up just a few times. This chain joins TRBV4-2 and TRBJ1-2; D possibly corresponds to TRBD1 (5 bases). CDR3 size: 19 residues. V shed 0 bases and J shed 3 bases, with 23 bases lying between them. CDR1 is LGHNA, CDR2 YNFKEQ, per germline. This CDR3 reads CASSQDGLGLQVADYGYTF. CDR3 in DNA: TGTGCCAGCAGCCAAGATGGGCTGGGGCTACAGGTGGCGGACTATGGCTACACCTTC.

This chain links TRBV11-1 with TRBJ2-3; 9 bases map to TRBD1. Trimming at V came to 3 bases and at J to 6 bases, leaving 7 bases not matched to a gene. This CDR3 spans 15 amino acids. The germline gives CDR1 SGHAT, CDR2 FQDESV (reference sequence). The CDR3 sequence is CASSFGTGTWDTQYF. For the CDR3, the DNA is TGTGCCAGCAGCTTCGGGACAGGGACATGGGATACGCAGTATTTT.

The chain employs TRBV27 and TRBJ1-2, with 12 bases matching TRBD1. With 8 bases clipped from V and 4 bases from J, the junction kept 14 bases outside the gene matches. The CDR3 totals 17 residues. In germline, CDR1 is MNHEY, CDR2 SMNVEV (reference sequence). The CDR3 sequence: CASALGTGGAVGYGYTF. The CDR3 nucleotides read TGTGCCAGCGCCTTAGGGACAGGGGGCGCGGTTGGCTATGGCTACACCTTC.

At least ten counts were recorded for this clonotype. This chain uses TRBV20-1 with TRBJ2-1; D possibly corresponds to TRBD2 (6 bases). Deletions cut 3 bases from V and 5 bases from J, with 8 bases between. Germline V CDR1 and CDR2: DFQATT, SNEGSKA (reference sequence). The CDR3 is 12 amino acids. CDR3 sequence reads: CSASSGDNEQFF. In DNA form, the CDR3 reads TGCAGTGCTAGCTCGGGAGACAATGAGCAGTTCTTC.

In this sample, this clonotype turned up many times. One end of the junction does not line up with germline, which may come from a read error. This sequence joins TRBV5-1 and TRBJ2-3; D is unclear. The CDR3 contains 12 residues. Germline lookup yields CDR1 SGHRS and CDR2 YFSETQ. CDR3 DNA sequence: TGTGCCAGCAGCTTACCCACAGATACGCAGTATTTT. This codes for CASSLPTDTQYF.

This chain uses TRBV6-5 with TRBJ2-7; possibly TRBD2 for D (7 bases). The CDR3 is 17 amino acids. The ends were cut back, 0 bases at V and 1 base at J, with 16 bases in the middle. The germline V gene has CDR1 MNHEY and CDR2 SVGAGI. The CDR3 here is CASSYSIGGAFSYEQYF. The CDR3 DNA reads as TGTGCCAGCAGTTACTCGATTGGGGGGGCCTTTTCCTACGAGCAGTACTTC.

In this sample, this clonotype turned up a few times. The chain couples TRBV3-1 to TRBJ2-1; 8 nucleotides agree with TRBD2. The CDR3 totals 17 residues. Germline CDR1 and CDR2: LGHDT and YNNKEL (reference sequence). V lost 0 bases to trimming and J lost 6 bases; unmatched junction nucleotides: 10. The CDR3 nucleotides are TGTGCCAGCAGCCAAGATAGGGGGACTAGTTATAGCAATGAGCAGTTCTTC. Its translation is CASSQDRGTSYSNEQFF.

This chain joins TRBV24-1 and TRBJ1-5, with D perhaps TRBD1 (6 bases). Germline CDR1 is KGHDR and CDR2 is SFDVKD. The CDR3 contains 15 residues. V was pared by 7 bases and J by 5 bases, with 17 bases between. The CDR3 region is CATRVSGQFDQPQHF. Here the CDR3 DNA reads TGTGCCACCAGAGTATCAGGACAGTTTGATCAGCCCCAGCATTTT.

The chain recombines TRBV6-2 or TRBV6-3 with TRBJ2-7, with TRBD1 identical over 8 bases. The CDR3 contains 11 residues. Germline loops: CDR1 MNHEY, CDR2 SVGEGT. The V segment lost 8 bases and the J segment 6 bases; nucleotides outside the gene matches: 3. CDR3 sequence: CASGQGPEQYV. CDR3 DNA: TGTGCCAGCGGACAGGGCCCCGAGCAGTACGTC.

The sample holds a few counts of this clonotype. This rearrangement joins TRBV5-1 to TRBJ2-3, with TRBD1 as a possible D gene (5 bases). Germline CDR1 SGHRS, CDR2 YFSETQ. This CDR3 comprises 15 residues. V shed 4 bases and J shed 1 base, with 13 bases lying between them. CDR3 in amino acids: CASSPDNPRTDTQYF. Here the CDR3 DNA reads TGCGCCAGCAGCCCGGACAATCCTCGCACAGATACGCAGTATTTT.

The chain uses TRBV3-1 and TRBJ1-3; no definite D call. Germline values: CDR1 LGHDT, CDR2 YNNKEL (reference sequence). V was cut by 4 bases and J by 3 bases, with 10 bases left in between. This CDR3 spans 14 amino acids. The CDR3 here is CASSPGWDGNTIYF. CDR3 coding DNA: TGTGCCAGCAGCCCCGGCTGGGATGGAAACACCATATATTTT.

This clonotype has a handful of counts. The rearrangement joins TRBV3-1 to TRBJ2-1; TRBD2 matches at 7 bases. The CDR3 sequence is 17 residues long. The trim removed 3 bases at V and 5 bases at J, leaving 13 bases unmatched. CDR1 LGHDT and CDR2 YNNKEL come from the germline V gene (reference sequence). DNA of the CDR3: TGTGCCAGCAGCCACGCCGGACTAGGGCGGGTAAACAATGAGCAGTTCTTC. Translating it yields CASSHAGLGRVNNEQFF.

The rearrangement links TRBV15 to TRBJ1-1; perhaps TRBD1 as D (5 bases). Germline CDR1 and CDR2: LNHNV and YYDKDF (reference sequence). Trimming removed 0 bases from V and 0 bases from J, with 11 bases in between. This CDR3 region has 16 residues. Here the CDR3 DNA reads TGTGCCACCAGCAGAGATGAGGGGAACCTGAACACTGAAGCTTTCTTT. Translated: CATSRDEGNLNTEAFF. The full variable domain, completed using reference TRBV15 and TRBJ1-1, is DAMVIQNPRYQVTQFGKPVTLSCSQTLNHNVMYWYQQKSSQAPKLLFHYYDKDFNNEADTPDNFQSRRPNTSFCFLDIRSPGLGDTAMYLCATSRDEGNLNTEAFFGQGTRLTVV.

This clonotype was detected ten times or more. The rearrangement joins TRBV29-1 to TRBJ2-3; 7 bases are shared with TRBD2. The germline CDR1 and CDR2 sequences are SQVTM and ANQGSEA. The CDR3 covers 15 residues. With 2 bases clipped from V and 2 bases from J, the junction kept 7 bases outside the gene matches. CDR3 sequence: CSVELPSGDTDTQYF. Here the CDR3 DNA reads TGCAGCGTTGAATTGCCTAGCGGAGACACAGATACGCAGTATTTT.

The chain combines TRBV6-5 with TRBJ1-2; possibly TRBD1 for D (5 bases). Germline V gene sequence: CDR1 MNHEY, CDR2 SVGAGI. Trimming removed 6 bases from V and 4 bases from J, with 15 bases in between. CDR3 length: 14 amino acids. CDR3 nucleotides: TGTGCCAGCAGCCTGGGGGATAGAAGCTATGGCTACACCTTC. It is translated as CASSLGDRSYGYTF.

This clonotype was seen repeatedly, ten times or more. This chain uses TRBV11-2 with TRBJ2-7; TRBD1 is a possible D gene (6 bases). This CDR3 is 12 amino acids long. V dropped 5 bases and J dropped 6 bases, with 11 bases sitting between them. Germline assignment: CDR1 SGHAT and CDR2 FQNNGV. In DNA form, the CDR3 reads TGTGCCAGCAGCCCGGACAGTCTCGAGCAGTACGTC. Residues: CASSPDSLEQYV.